The 8 T cell receptor beta chains below were found in one sample sequenced in a study of shared clonotypes between healthy human individuals. Terminally differentiated effector memory CD45RA+ cells were excluded by CCR7 positive selection of CD45RO-negative cells. The method was immunoSEQ multiplex PCR; TCRdb's version includes in-frame clones alone and lacks a portion of them. This table has about 2.2 million clones, about 93% appearing once. The specimen sequenced was naive CD8+ T cells from PBMCs. The receptors were gathered from a young man in good health. Some clones in this sample may be carry-over from other donors' samples.

The chain couples TRBV4-1 to TRBJ2-2; maybe TRBD2 (5 bases). Germline-derived CDR1 and CDR2 are MGHRA and YSYEKL. Trimming stripped 2 bases from V and 6 bases from J, with 13 bases between. This CDR3 is built from 15 residues. CDR3 DNA sequence: TGCGCCAGCAGCCAATATGGGAAGAGGGCCGGGGAGCTGTTTTTT. It translates to CASSQYGKRAGELFF.

The chain employs TRBV15 and TRBJ2-3; TRBD2 agrees at 13 bases. Germline CDR1 reads LNHNV; CDR2 reads YYDKDF (reference sequence). V lost 9 bases to trimming and J lost 7 bases; unmatched junction nucleotides: 10. This CDR3 comprises 15 residues. The CDR3 DNA is TGTGCCACTGGGGCCGTGGGACTAGCGGGGCATACGCAGTATTTT. Amino acid sequence: CATGAVGLAGHTQYF.

The rearrangement uses TRBV6-4 and TRBJ2-1, with 10 bases matching TRBD2. The CDR3 covers 17 residues. The ends lost 3 bases at V and 8 bases at J; junction bases unmatched: 13. In germline, CDR1 is MRHNA, CDR2 SNTAGT. The CDR3 region is CASSESRLAGGMDEQFF. As DNA, the CDR3 is TGTGCCAGCAGTGAGTCGAGGTTAGCGGGAGGTATGGATGAGCAGTTCTTC.

V is TRBV7-9 and J is TRBJ1-2, with D unresolved. The germline V gene encodes CDR1 SEHNR and CDR2 FQNEAQ (reference sequence). Trimming pared 0 bases from V and 4 bases from J, leaving 9 bases between. The CDR3 contains 14 residues. CDR3 nucleotides: TGTGCCAGCAGCTTAGCGCCGCTACTCTATGGCTACACCTTC. It yields the protein CASSLAPLLYGYTF.

The chain joins TRBV28 to TRBJ2-1; D remains unclear. The CDR3 is made up of 11 amino acids. CDR1 MDHEN and CDR2 SYDVKM come from the germline V gene. V was shortened by 5 bases and J by 10 bases, with 9 bases between the two germline ends. The CDR3 here is CASSIPEEQFF. For the CDR3, the DNA is TGTGCCAGCAGTATACCGGAGGAGCAGTTCTTC.

The chain joins TRBV4-3 to TRBJ2-1; D gene ambiguous. CDR1 is LGHNA and CDR2 is YSLEER in the germline V gene. V was cut by 4 bases and J by 3 bases, with 19 bases left in between. The CDR3 is 17 residues long. The CDR3 sequence is CASSLGYGGTIYNEQFF. Written as DNA, the CDR3 is TGCGCCAGCAGCCTGGGGTATGGCGGCACCATCTACAATGAGCAGTTCTTC.

This clone was picked up one time. V is TRBV7-8 and J is TRBJ2-7; D remains ambiguous. The CDR3 has 14 residues. Germline V gene sequence: CDR1 SGHVS, CDR2 FQNEAQ. The V end was cut by 4 bases, the J end by 0 bases, with 10 bases between. The CDR3 region is CASSSETVSYEQYF. CDR3 in DNA: TGTGCCAGCAGCTCTGAGACGGTCTCCTACGAGCAGTACTTC.

Turning to this clone: Other nucleotide sequences from this sample produce the same CDR3. The chain joins TRBV19 to TRBJ2-3; D may be TRBD2 (6 bases). CDR1 LNHDA and CDR2 SQIVND come from the germline V gene (reference sequence). The CDR3 loop spans 14 amino acids. V was cut by 6 bases and J by 0 bases, with 10 bases left in between. CDR3 nucleotides: TGTGCCAGTAGAAGCGGGTCTAGCACAGATACGCAGTATTTT. Translated, it gives CASRSGSSTDTQYF.